This T cell receptor beta chain was captured in a study of blood T cell repertoires in COVID-19. Looking at the study overall: Samples came from the United States, Italy and Spain, spanning acute and convalescent COVID-19. T cells, B-cell-depleted T cells, or PBMCs supplied cDNA or gDNA.

Source study methods: Cell counts per sample came from amplifying reference gene primers. Sequenced by immunoSEQ multiplex PCR; TCRdb stores in-frame clones only, minus some. That table supplies the V and J calls and clone size; D and trimming were determined from the DNA. The sample lists a few hundred thousand clones, over 80% occurring once. The V end lost 7 bases, the J end lost 4 bases, and 17 bases lay between the germline ends. From germline, CDR1 is SGDLS and CDR2 YYNGEE. The CDR3 spans 14 residues. Material: PBMCs or T cells enriched from blood (not recorded which). The origin of this receptor is a woman between 40 and 55 years old who had recovered from COVID-19. The chain uses TRBV9 and TRBJ1-1; a possible D gene is TRBD1 (6 bases). Here the CDR3 reads CASDPRGGGTEAFF. The CDR3 DNA sequence: TGTGCCAGCGATCCCAGGGGAGGGGGCACTGAAGCTTTCTTT.